This note documents a single T cell receptor (beta chain) sequence. In the original processing: Nucleated cell number was recorded as an estimate derived from reference gene primer amplification. Sequenced by immunoSEQ multiplex PCR; TCRdb stores in-frame clones only, minus some. V, J and clone size reflect that table, while D and trimming were determined from the DNA. The sample holds about 78,000 clones, about 89% seen once. This sample was taken from a study of blood T cell repertoires in COVID-19. Study as a whole: Some COVID-19 samples were acute and others convalescent; all came from the United States, Italy and Spain.

Per germline, CDR1 SGHAT and CDR2 FQNNGV. The CDR3 is made up of 18 amino acids. The V and J ends lost 5 bases and 9 bases, in that order; junction bases with no gene match: 17. Input material: peripheral blood. This chain links TRBV11-2 with TRBJ2-1; 12 nucleotides agree with TRBD1. This clonotype was sampled from a woman aged 55-69 years with acute or convalescent COVID-19. CDR3 coding DNA: TGTGCCAGCAGCCCAAGCTACTGGGGACAGGGGGCTGTCGGTGAGCAGTTCTTC. Translation: CASSPSYWGQGAVGEQFF.